What follows describes a single T cell receptor (beta chain). A junction boundary mismatches the germline segment, possibly from a read error. The data belong to a study of cytomegalovirus exposure and HLA in healthy donors. Among the donors, all were healthy bone marrow donors. CDR3 length equals 15 residues. From germline, CDR1 is SGHNT and CDR2 YENEEA. PCR was performed using 60 Vbeta and 13 Jbeta primers. Only in-frame clones appear in the TCRdb table, and some are missing; sequencing was by immunoSEQ multiplex PCR. The repertoire has under 150,000 clones, roughly 80% of them found once; the top ten carry approximately 3%.

This receptor was identified in a female donor in good health and CMV-seronegative. The rearrangement uses TRBV11-3 and TRBJ2-2; 9 bases align to TRBD2. Sample: PBMCs. CDR3 residues: CASSLAGEYTGELFF. In DNA, the CDR3 is TGTGCCAGCAGTTTAGCGGGAGAGTACACCGGGGAGCTGTTTTTT.